A selection of T cell receptor beta chains follows, all from one sample in a study of blood T cell repertoires in COVID-19. Libraries were prepared by immunoSEQ multiplex PCR; TCRdb keeps only in-frame clonotypes and omits some of them. This table has about 210,000 clones, around 89% appearing once. The material sequenced was PBMCs or T cells enriched from blood (not recorded which). These TCRs come from a man aged 30-40 years who had recovered from COVID-19. The CDR3 runs from the conserved cysteine through the conserved F or W. The D gene is left open where the match is weak. Size is stated for part of the rows, as once, few or many counts, or as a class when the clone is expanded.

-	TRBV27	TRBJ1-1	-	TGTGCCAGCCTTTCGGTGACTGAAGCTTTCTTT	CASLSVTEAFF
-	TRBV29-1	TRBJ2-1	TRBD2	TGCAGCGTCGTGGGAAGCATAGCGGGAGCGGGAAATGAGCAGTTCTTC	CSVVGSIAGAGNEQFF
-	TRBV6-4	TRBJ2-2	TRBD1	TGTGCCAGCAGCACCACCAGGACAGGGTATGGCGGGGAGCTGTTTTTT	CASSTTRTGYGGELFF
-	TRBV21-1	TRBJ1-3	-	TGTGCCAGCAGCAAGGTTACAGTCTCTGGAAACACCATATATTTT	CASSKVTVSGNTIYF
-	TRBV30	TRBJ1-2	-	TGTGCCTGGAGTGACAAGGGGGTCAATGGCTACACCTTC	CAWSDKGVNGYTF
-	TRBV4-3	TRBJ1-3	-	TGCGCCAGCAGCCAAGATCTACCCCTCTCTGGAAACACCATATATTTT	CASSQDLPLSGNTIYF
-	TRBV5-5	TRBJ1-4	TRBD1	TGTGCCAGCAGCTTGGTCCTAATCCCTAGGGGGCATGATGAAAAACTGTTTTTT	CASSLVLIPRGHDEKLFF
-	TRBV14	TRBJ1-2	-	TGTGCCAGCAGCCAAGGGGGCATCTATGGCTACACCTTC	CASSQGGIYGYTF
-	TRBV3-1/TRBV3-2	TRBJ2-7	-	TGTGCCAGCAGCGCGCTGAACGAGCAGTACTTC	CASSALNEQYF
once	TRBV19	TRBJ2-1	-	TGTGCCAGTAGTATAGAGGGGCTAGTAAATGAGCAGTTCTTC	CASSIEGLVNEQFF
-	TRBV4-3	TRBJ2-7	-	TGCGCCAGCAGCCACTATGTACAGGGAACCTACGAGCAGTACTTC	CASSHYVQGTYEQYF
-	TRBV24-1	TRBJ2-1	TRBD1	TGTGCCACCAGTGATCCCTCCGGGACAGGGATATCCTACAATGAGCAGTTCTTC	CATSDPSGTGISYNEQFF
-	TRBV3-1/TRBV3-2	TRBJ1-1	TRBD1	TGTGCCAGCAGCAGTTACACCCGGGACAGCTACTTT	CASSSYTRDSYF
-	TRBV19	TRBJ1-6	-	TGTGCCAGTAAGGAAGGGGTCTATAATTCACCCCTCCACTTT	CASKEGVYNSPLHF
-	TRBV4-1	TRBJ2-1	TRBD2	TGCGCCAGCAGCCACAGGACTAGCGGGGTCTCCTACAATGAGCAGTTCTTC	CASSHRTSGVSYNEQFF
-	TRBV4-1	TRBJ2-7	TRBD1	TGCGCCAGCAGCCAAGCGACAGGGAACGAGCAGTACTTC	CASSQATGNEQYF
-	TRBV11-2	TRBJ1-2	-	TGTGCCAGCAGCTTGCAGGGGAGTGGCTACACCTTC	CASSLQGSGYTF
-	TRBV6-5	TRBJ1-6	TRBD1	TGTGCCAGCAGTTATTGGACAGGGGAAAGATGGGCCCTCCACTTT	CASSYWTGERWALHF
-	TRBV4-1	TRBJ2-3	TRBD2	TGCGCCAGCGGACTAGCGGGCACAGATACGCAGTATTTT	CASGLAGTDTQYF
once	TRBV5-4	TRBJ2-2	-	TGTGCCAGCAGCTTCCAGAACACCGGGGAGCTGTTTTTT	CASSFQNTGELFF
-	TRBV5-4	TRBJ2-5	-	TGTGCCAGCAGCCCGCCGGGGCTAGCGAGAAAAGAGACCCAGTACTTC	CASSPPGLARKETQYF
few	TRBV2	TRBJ1-5	TRBD1	TGTGCCAGCAGTGACGTCGGACAGGTCAATCAGCCCCAGCATTTT	CASSDVGQVNQPQHF
-	TRBV6-2/TRBV6-3	TRBJ2-7	TRBD2	TGTGCCAGCAGTCCCGCGGGAGGATCAACCTACGAGCAGTACTTC	CASSPAGGSTYEQYF
-	TRBV11-2	TRBJ2-7	TRBD1	TGTGCCAGCAGACAGTTGACAGGGTCCCCTTACGAGCAGTACTTC	CASRQLTGSPYEQYF
-	TRBV24-1	TRBJ1-4	-	TGTGCCACCAGTCAACCCCGGGGACTAAGAGGGAGGAGGATTGAAAAACTGTTTTTT	CATSQPRGLRGRRIEKLFF
-	TRBV4-1	TRBJ2-7	TRBD1	TGCGCCAGCAGCCCGCCGGGACAGCGAAATTTCGAGCAGTACTTC	CASSPPGQRNFEQYF
-	TRBV27	TRBJ1-6	-	TGTGCCAGCAGTCCCCAGACAGGAGCCCGTAATTCACCCCTCCACTTT	CASSPQTGARNSPLHF
-	TRBV7-2	TRBJ2-7	-	TGTGCCAGCAGCTTACAGGCGGGACCTACCTACGAGCAGTACTTC	CASSLQAGPTYEQYF
-	TRBV7-8	TRBJ1-1	-	TGTGCCAGCAGCTTAGACGGGGTCCCCTACACTGAAGCTTTCTTT	CASSLDGVPYTEAFF
-	TRBV25-1	TRBJ1-4	-	TGTGCCAGCATGGGCGGGGAAAAACTGTTTTTT	CASMGGEKLFF
-	TRBV6-1	TRBJ1-5	-	TGTGCCAGCAGTGAAGAACGGTATAGCAATCAGCCCCAGCATTTT	CASSEERYSNQPQHF
-	TRBV3-1/TRBV3-2	TRBJ2-7	-	TGTGCCAGCAGCCAAGATGAGTCTGAGGCGGGCCCCTACGAGCAGTACTTC	CASSQDESEAGPYEQYF
-	TRBV2	TRBJ1-2	TRBD1	TGTGCCAGCAGTAACCGGGACAGGGATCACACCTTC	CASSNRDRDHTF
-	TRBV7-9	TRBJ2-2	TRBD1	TGTGCCAGCAGCTTAGGGGGTTTCAGGACAGGGAGGACCGGGGAGCTGTTTTTT	CASSLGGFRTGRTGELFF
-	TRBV24-1	TRBJ1-5	TRBD1	TGTGCCACCAGTGGTGGACAGGGGGGAAATCAGCCCCAGCATTTT	CATSGGQGGNQPQHF
-	TRBV6-1	TRBJ2-7	TRBD2	TGTGCCAGCACTCAGACTAGCGGCACCTACGAGCAGTACTTC	CASTQTSGTYEQYF
-	TRBV5-1	TRBJ2-7	TRBD1	TGCGCCAGCAGCTTTTATTACGGACAGGCCTACGAGCAGTACTTC	CASSFYYGQAYEQYF
few	TRBV19	TRBJ2-7	-	TGTGCCAGTAGTATAGATCGATCTGGGCAGGGAAACGACGAGCAGTACTTC	CASSIDRSGQGNDEQYF
-	TRBV27	TRBJ2-7	TRBD1	TGTGCCAGCAGTCCCCGGGACAGAGCCTACGAGCAGTACTTC	CASSPRDRAYEQYF
-	TRBV10-3	TRBJ1-1	-	TGTGCCATCAGGCGGACAGCAAACACTGAAGCTTTCTTT	CAIRRTANTEAFF
-	TRBV9	TRBJ2-1	TRBD2	TGTGCCAGCAGCCCGACTAGCGGGGGACACAATGAGCAGTTCTTC	CASSPTSGGHNEQFF
many	TRBV27	TRBJ2-3	TRBD1	TGTGCCAGAGGGACAGGGGGCACAGATACGCAGTATTTT	CARGTGGTDTQYF
-	TRBV7-9	TRBJ1-1	TRBD1	TGTGCCAGCAGCGCAGGACAGGCGTACACTGAAGCTTTCTTT	CASSAGQAYTEAFF
-	TRBV6-6	TRBJ2-7	-	TGTGCCAGCAGTTACTCGAGTAATCCAGGGGCCTACGAGCAGTACTTC	CASSYSSNPGAYEQYF
few	TRBV28	TRBJ1-2	TRBD1	TGTGCCAGCAGCCTTGACAGGGTCTATGACTATGGCTACACCTTC	CASSLDRVYDYGYTF
-	TRBV20-1	TRBJ1-3	-	TGCAGTGCTAGAGGACAGAACACCATATATTTT	CSARGQNTIYF
-	TRBV13	TRBJ1-4	TRBD1	TGTGCCAGCAGCTTAGGGGGACAGCCTTATGAAAAACTGTTTTTT	CASSLGGQPYEKLFF
-	TRBV11-3	TRBJ2-3	TRBD1	TGTGCCAGCAGCCGCCGGGACAGGGGCGCAGATACGCAGTATTTT	CASSRRDRGADTQYF
-	TRBV5-5	TRBJ2-4	TRBD2	TGTGCCAGCAGCCTGTCGAGCAGCGGGGGGCTAGCCAAAAACATTCAGTACTTC	CASSLSSSGGLAKNIQYF
-	TRBV5-4	TRBJ1-1	-	TGTGCCAGCAGCTTACAGCTCTCAGCTGACGGGAACACTGAAGCTTTCTTT	CASSLQLSADGNTEAFF
-	TRBV25-1	TRBJ2-1	TRBD2	TGTGCTTTTAGCGGGAACAACAATGAGCAGTTCTTC	CAFSGNNNEQFF
-	TRBV9	TRBJ2-3	TRBD2	TGTGCCAGCAGCGCTGGGACTAGCGGGGGGGCATGGGATACGCAGTATTTT	CASSAGTSGGAWDTQYF
-	TRBV11-2	TRBJ2-1	-	TGTGCCAGCAGCTCAGGGTGGTTGAAGCCCTACAATGAGCAGTTCTTC	CASSSGWLKPYNEQFF
-	TRBV5-4	TRBJ2-3	TRBD2	TGTGCCAGCAGCTTTGGGACTAGAGGTGTGGATACGCAGTATTTT	CASSFGTRGVDTQYF
many	TRBV13	TRBJ2-2	TRBD1	TGTGCCAGCAGCCCAAAAACAGGGGGCGGAAACACCGGGGAGCTGTTTTTT	CASSPKTGGGNTGELFF
-	TRBV30	TRBJ2-5	TRBD1	TGTGCCCTCGACAGGGCAGGGGGCGGAGAGACCCAGTACTTC	CALDRAGGGETQYF
once	TRBV9	TRBJ2-1	-	TGTGCCAGCAGTGTAGATCCACTGCTCTACAATGAGCAGTTCTTC	CASSVDPLLYNEQFF
-	TRBV7-9	TRBJ2-7	TRBD1	TGTGCCAGCAGCTATTACAGGGGGACATCCTACGAGCAGTACTTC	CASSYYRGTSYEQYF
-	TRBV4-1	TRBJ2-1	-	TGCGCCAGCAGCCAAGATCGGTCGGACCCAGGGGATCGTGAGCAGTTCTTC	CASSQDRSDPGDREQFF